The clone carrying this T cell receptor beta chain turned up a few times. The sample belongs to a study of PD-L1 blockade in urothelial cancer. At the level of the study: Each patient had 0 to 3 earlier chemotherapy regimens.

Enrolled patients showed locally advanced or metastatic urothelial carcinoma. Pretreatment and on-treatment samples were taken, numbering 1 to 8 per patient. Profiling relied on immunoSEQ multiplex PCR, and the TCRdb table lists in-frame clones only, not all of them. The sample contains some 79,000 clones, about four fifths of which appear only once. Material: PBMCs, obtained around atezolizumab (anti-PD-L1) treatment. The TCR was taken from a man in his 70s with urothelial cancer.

The CDR3 region is CSVVGTSGRHEQYF. Here the CDR3 DNA reads TGCAGCGTTGTAGGGACTAGCGGGAGGCACGAGCAGTACTTC. The V and J genes are TRBV29-1 and TRBJ2-7, with TRBD2 matching over 15 bases. Per germline, CDR1 SQVTM and CDR2 ANQGSEA. Losses at the gene ends were 4 bases for V and 5 bases for J; bases not matched to a gene: 3. This CDR3 has 14 amino acids.